These 5 T cell receptor beta chains were all obtained from the same sample, sequenced in a study of Ad26.COV2.S vaccination and SARS-CoV-2 variants. Indicated treatment: around 19 received Ad26.COV2.S at low or high dose, single or two shots; 5 received placebo; per-sample allocation not given. Day 63 after the first injection of vaccine or placebo was the sampling time. This table comes from immunoSEQ multiplex PCR, and its TCRdb copy is limited to in-frame clones, with some not included. Among hundreds of thousands of clones, about 90% were seen once, and the ten largest hold roughly 1.5%. The specimen comprised peripheral blood, sampled in a trial of Ad26.COV2.S vaccine versus placebo. The origin of the receptors is a person between 18 and 65 years old who received the Ad26.COV2.S COVID-19 vaccine or a placebo.

The V call is TRBV7-2, the J call TRBJ2-1; D perhaps matches TRBD1 (6 bases). The CDR3 runs 13 residues. CDR1 and CDR2 (germline): SGHTA, FQGNSA. V shed 5 bases and J shed 8 bases, with 13 bases lying between them. The CDR3, as DNA: TGTGCCAGCAGCCAACAGGGCTCCCATGAGCAGTTCTTC. It translates to CASSQQGSHEQFF.

The gene calls are TRBV18 and TRBJ2-3; tentatively, D is TRBD2 (5 bases). V was pared by 6 bases and J by 4 bases, with 20 bases between. The CDR3 is 16 residues long. CDR1 is KGHSH and CDR2 is LQKENI in the germline V gene. CDR3 region: CASSPETGGRADTQYF. As DNA, the CDR3 is TGTGCCAGCTCCCCAGAAACTGGCGGGCGGGCAGATACGCAGTATTTT.

Worth noting for this clone: Distinct nucleotide sequences in the sample also encode this CDR3. The chain uses TRBV4-2 and TRBJ1-1; unclear D gene. The CDR3 consists of 15 residues. V lost 3 bases and J lost 0, with 11 bases in between. Germline CDR1 LGHNA, CDR2 YNFKEQ. In DNA form, the CDR3 reads TGTGCCAGCAGCCAGGAGGGCAGGATGAACACTGAAGCTTTCTTT. It codes for CASSQEGRMNTEAFF.

V usage is TRBV18 and J usage is TRBJ1-5, with D hard to call. The length of the CDR3 is 15 residues. V lost 2 bases and J 0 bases, leaving 8 bases between the germline ends. Germline values: CDR1 KGHSH, CDR2 LQKENI. The DNA for the CDR3 is TGTGCCAGCTCACCAGAGGACTCTAGCAATCAGCCCCAGCATTTT. Protein sequence: CASSPEDSSNQPQHF.

Comments on this clone: Other nucleotide sequences from this sample produce the same CDR3. The chain joins TRBV19 to TRBJ2-1; TRBD2 might be the D (5 bases). This CDR3 has 15 residues. In germline, CDR1 is LNHDA, CDR2 SQIVND (reference sequence). V was trimmed by 1 base and J by 0 bases, leaving 7 bases between them. CDR3 protein: CASSIVAGSYNEQFF. CDR3 bases: TGTGCCAGTAGTATAGTTGCGGGCTCCTACAATGAGCAGTTCTTC.